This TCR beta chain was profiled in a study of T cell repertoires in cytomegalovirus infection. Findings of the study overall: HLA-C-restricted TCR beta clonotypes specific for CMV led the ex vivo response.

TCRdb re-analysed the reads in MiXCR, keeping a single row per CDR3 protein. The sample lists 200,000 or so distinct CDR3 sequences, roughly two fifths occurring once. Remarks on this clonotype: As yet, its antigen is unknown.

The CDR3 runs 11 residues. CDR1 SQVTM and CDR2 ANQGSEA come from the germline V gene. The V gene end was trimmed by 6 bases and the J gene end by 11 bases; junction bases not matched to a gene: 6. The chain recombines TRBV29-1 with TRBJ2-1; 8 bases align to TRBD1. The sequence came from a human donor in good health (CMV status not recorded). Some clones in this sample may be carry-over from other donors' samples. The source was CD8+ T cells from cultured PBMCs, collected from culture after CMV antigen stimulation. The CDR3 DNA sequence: TGCAGCGTACCTCAGGGGGCGAAGCAGTTCTTC. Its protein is CSVPQGAKQFF.